The 30 T cell receptor beta chains in this list originate from one sample, sequenced in a study of cytomegalovirus exposure and HLA in healthy donors. 60 Vbeta and 13 Jbeta primers were used in PCR. Clones were sequenced by immunoSEQ multiplex PCR, and TCRdb holds only the in-frame ones, with some missing. The sample yields roughly 130,000 clones, 66% seen once. The sample consisted of PBMCs. These receptors all stem from an older woman in good health and CMV-seronegative.

The chain couples TRBV7-2 to TRBJ2-7, with D perhaps TRBD1 (6 bases). There are 16 residues in the CDR3. The V gene lost 2 bases and the J gene lost 7 bases, with 21 bases spanning the gap. Germline CDR1 and CDR2: SGHTA and FQGNSA. For the CDR3, the DNA is TGTGCCAGCAGCTTAAACTTACAGGGACCCCCCCGGGAGCAGTACTTC. This translates into CASSLNLQGPPREQYF.

The CDR3 protein is CASSLAPNTEAFF. DNA for the CDR3: TGTGCCAGCAGCTTAGCTCCTAACACTGAAGCTTTCTTT. The J gene is TRBJ1-1, the V gene TRBV11-3; D gene uncertain. Trimming shortened V by 1 base and J by 2 bases, and 5 bases separated the two germline ends. The CDR3 spans 13 residues. CDR1 SGHNT and CDR2 YENEEA come from the germline V gene.

The chain carries TRBV9 and TRBJ2-2; D might be TRBD2 (5 bases). In germline, CDR1 is SGDLS, CDR2 YYNGEE. V lost 2 bases to trimming and J lost 4 bases, with 12 bases between them. The CDR3 covers 15 residues. CDR3 sequence reads: CASSVGVVPTGELFF. The CDR3 DNA is TGTGCCAGCAGCGTGGGAGTCGTACCCACCGGGGAGCTGTTTTTT.

The chain employs TRBV7-9 and TRBJ1-1, with D possibly being TRBD1 (5 bases). The CDR3 extends over 14 amino acids. Trimming took off 5 bases at V and 5 bases at J, with 15 bases between the two ends. CDR1 is SEHNR, CDR2 FQNEAQ, per germline (reference sequence). This chain's CDR3 is CASSAGGTLTEAFF. The CDR3 DNA is TGTGCCAGCAGCGCCGGGGGAACTTTAACTGAAGCTTTCTTT.

The CDR3 nucleotides are TGCGCCAGCAGCGCACTAGCGGGAGTTGCTGGCGAGCAGTACTTC. Translated: CASSALAGVAGEQYF. This rearrangement joins TRBV5-1 to TRBJ2-7; 11 bases fit TRBD2. Germline V gene sequence: CDR1 SGHRS, CDR2 YFSETQ. With V trimmed by 4 bases and J by 6 bases, 9 bases remained unmatched. The CDR3 extends over 15 amino acids.

This clone has more than one count but fewer than ten. This chain joins TRBV25-1 and TRBJ1-2, with D unclear. Germline assignment: CDR1 MGHDK and CDR2 SYGVNS. The V end lost 8 bases, the J end lost 4 bases, and 8 bases lay between the germline ends. The CDR3 is 11 amino acids. The CDR3 DNA reads TGTGCCAGCTCATGGCCCTATGGCTACACCTTC. Encoded protein: CASSWPYGYTF.

This clone came up once. This rearrangement joins TRBV29-1 to TRBJ1-1; TRBD1 matches 8 bases. V lost 8 bases and J lost 6; bases outside the gene matches: 8. Germline assignment: CDR1 SQVTM and CDR2 ANQGSEA. CDR3 size: 12 residues. As DNA, the CDR3 is TGCAGCACCCGGACAGGGCGGCCTGAAGCTTTCTTT. It is translated as CSTRTGRPEAFF.

This clone has just one count. V usage is TRBV5-1 and J usage is TRBJ2-5; D possibly corresponds to TRBD2 (5 bases). The CDR3 is made up of 15 amino acids. Trimming took 0 bases from V and 4 from J, leaving 13 bases between them. CDR1 is SGHRS, CDR2 YFSETQ, per germline. CDR3 amino acids: CASSLVRGGRETQYF. The CDR3 nucleotides read TGCGCCAGCAGCTTGGTCAGAGGAGGAAGAGAGACCCAGTACTTC.

CDR3 nucleotide sequence: TGCAGCGCCGAGGGGGGCACAGATACGCAGTATTTT. It yields the protein CSAEGGTDTQYF. This chain joins TRBV29-1 and TRBJ2-3, with D possibly matching TRBD1 (6 bases). Per the germline V gene, CDR1 is SQVTM and CDR2 is ANQGSEA. V lost 7 bases and J lost 1, with 9 bases in between. The CDR3 runs 12 residues.

This clone was counted between two and nine times. V usage is TRBV7-2 and J usage is TRBJ2-5, with TRBD2 matching over 9 bases. Germline V gives CDR1 SGHTA, CDR2 FQGNSA. CDR3 length: 17 amino acids. V lost 1 base and J lost 3; bases outside the gene matches: 9. The CDR3 spells CASSLERRGRGKETQYF. CDR3 nucleotides: TGTGCCAGCAGCTTAGAACGGCGCGGGAGGGGGAAAGAGACCCAGTACTTC.

The chain has TRBV7-9 and TRBJ2-2; D remains unclear. Trimming removed 5 bases from V and 2 bases from J, with 15 bases in between. The CDR3 has 16 residues. From germline, CDR1 is SEHNR and CDR2 FQNEAQ (reference sequence). The CDR3: CASSPGPLGNTGELFF. CDR3 DNA sequence: TGTGCCAGCAGCCCCGGCCCCCTGGGCAACACCGGGGAGCTGTTTTTT.

This chain uses TRBV7-8 with TRBJ2-7; the match to TRBD1 covers 9 bases. V gave up 6 bases and J gave up 1 base; unmatched junction bases: 7. Germline V gives CDR1 SGHVS, CDR2 FQNEAQ. The CDR3 spans 15 residues. CDR3 DNA: TGTGCCAGCAGTTTGGCGACAGGGGGATCCTACGAGCAGTACTTC. Translation: CASSLATGGSYEQYF.

This clone appeared once. As DNA, the CDR3 is TGCGCCAGCAGCCCCGCCTTAGCGGGGGGGCTGGGAAACATTCAGTACTTC. The encoded protein is CASSPALAGGLGNIQYF. The rearrangement uses TRBV4-1 and TRBJ2-4; 11 positions agree with TRBD2. V lost 4 bases, J lost 6 bases, and 11 bases stayed unmatched. Germline-derived CDR1 and CDR2 are MGHRA and YSYEKL. This CDR3 is built from 17 residues.

The chain employs TRBV21-1 and TRBJ2-1; TRBD1 was called by the table and not checked on the DNA. TRBV21-1 is termed a pseudogene. CDR3 length equals 16 residues. CDR3 coding DNA: TGTGCCAGCAGCAAAGAGAAGGGGGCAAGGTACAATGAGCAGTTCTTC. Its translation: CASSKEKGARYNEQFF.

The V and J genes are TRBV19 and TRBJ2-1, with 10 positions matching TRBD2. The germline gives CDR1 LNHDA, CDR2 SQIVND (reference sequence). The CDR3 loop spans 15 amino acids. The V segment lost 4 bases and the J segment 5 bases; nucleotides outside the gene matches: 5. The CDR3 spells CASSTSSGRDNEQFF. The CDR3 nucleotides read TGTGCCAGTAGTACCTCCAGCGGGAGGGACAATGAGCAGTTCTTC.

This rearrangement joins TRBV28 to TRBJ2-1; 8 nucleotides match TRBD2. There are 13 residues in the CDR3. From germline, CDR1 is MDHEN and CDR2 SYDVKM. V lost 11 bases and J lost 1; bases outside the gene matches: 4. Written as DNA, the CDR3 is TGTGCCCTTGCGGGGGGTTCCTACAATGAGCAGTTCTTC. Its protein is CALAGGSYNEQFF.

The V gene is TRBV6-5, the J gene TRBJ1-3, with no clear D. Trimming took off 7 bases at V and 2 bases at J, with 12 bases between the two ends. CDR3 length: 14 amino acids. CDR1 MNHEY and CDR2 SVGAGI come from the germline V gene. CDR3: CASNAPGPGNTIYF. The CDR3 bases are TGTGCCAGCAATGCCCCGGGTCCTGGAAACACCATATATTTT.

The chain couples TRBV7-2 to TRBJ1-6, with D perhaps TRBD1 (5 bases). Looked up from germline, CDR1 is SGHTA and CDR2 is FQGNSA. V shed 7 bases and J shed 7 bases, with 14 bases lying between them. This CDR3 has 14 residues. This CDR3 is CASTGGFTNSPLHF. The DNA of the CDR3 is TGTGCCAGCACGGGGGGGTTCACCAATTCACCCCTCCACTTT. Using reference TRBV7-2 and TRBJ1-6 for the parts outside the CDR3, the full variable domain is GAGVSQSPSNKVTEKGKDVELRCDPISGHTALYWYRQSLGQGLEFLIYFQGNSAPDKSGLPSDRFSAERTGGSVSTLTIQRTQQEDSAVYLCASTGGFTNSPLHFGNGTRLTVT.

In regard to this clone: One end of the junction fails to match germline, which may point to a read error. The genes are TRBV15 and TRBJ2-7; TRBD1 might be the D (6 bases). Germline lookup yields CDR1 LNHNV and CDR2 YYDKDF (reference sequence). This CDR3 contains 14 residues. The CDR3 region is CATRSGTYTYEQYF. Here the CDR3 DNA reads TGTGCTACCAGATCCGGGACATACACCTACGAGCAGTACTTC.

The V and J genes are TRBV15 and TRBJ2-2, with a possible D match to TRBD1 (5 bases). This CDR3 has 14 amino acids. Trimming removed 1 base at V and 8 bases at J, with 11 bases between. In germline, CDR1 is LNHNV, CDR2 YYDKDF (reference sequence). This CDR3 is CATSRAQGTGELFF. In DNA form, the CDR3 reads TGTGCCACCAGCAGAGCGCAGGGCACTGGGGAGCTGTTTTTT.

This chain uses TRBV6-1 with TRBJ1-5; D perhaps matches TRBD1 (5 bases). Germline CDR1 is MNHNS and CDR2 is SASEGT. CDR3 length: 13 amino acids. V was cut by 7 bases and J by 3 bases, with 10 bases left in between. The CDR3: CASNGGNNQPQHF. DNA of the CDR3: TGTGCCAGCAACGGGGGGAACAATCAGCCCCAGCATTTT.

The chain carries TRBV9 and TRBJ2-7; the D gene is possibly TRBD2 (6 bases). In germline, CDR1 is SGDLS, CDR2 YYNGEE. CDR3 length: 14 residues. V lost 4 bases and J 6 bases, leaving 17 bases between the germline ends. DNA for the CDR3: TGTGCCAGCAGCCCAAGGGGTGGGAGGCCCGAGCAGTACTTC. Translating it yields CASSPRGGRPEQYF.

The chain combines TRBV10-3 with TRBJ2-5; maybe TRBD1 (5 bases). CDR1 is ENHRY and CDR2 is SYGVKD in the germline V gene. The CDR3 covers 14 residues. Trimming left V 2 bases short and J 2 bases short, with 9 bases between. The CDR3 region has the DNA TGTGCCATCAGTGAGACAGGTCAACAAGAGACCCAGTACTTC. It codes for CAISETGQQETQYF.

This chain uses TRBV28 with TRBJ2-5; D possibly corresponds to TRBD1 (5 bases). CDR3 length: 14 residues. Germline V gene sequence: CDR1 MDHEN, CDR2 SYDVKM. Trimming pared 1 base from V and 7 bases from J, leaving 13 bases between. CDR3 sequence (DNA): TGTGCCAGCAGTTTATCTTCCAGGGTAGGGACCCAGTACTTC. The encoded protein is CASSLSSRVGTQYF.

The J gene is TRBJ2-3, the V gene TRBV4-2; D may be TRBD1 (6 bases). V dropped 3 bases and J dropped 2 bases, with 15 bases sitting between them. CDR3 length: 16 residues. The germline CDR1 and CDR2 sequences are LGHNA and YNFKEQ. The CDR3: CASSQGEQGNTDTQYF. DNA for the CDR3: TGTGCCAGCAGCCAGGGGGAACAGGGCAACACAGATACGCAGTATTTT.

V gene TRBV5-1 combines with J gene TRBJ2-5, with TRBD2 identical over 8 bases. The junction had 6 bases not matched to a gene; V was cut back by 4 bases and J by 4 bases. Germline V gene sequence: CDR1 SGHRS, CDR2 YFSETQ. The CDR3 is made up of 14 amino acids. The CDR3 loop reads CASSAVAGTETQYF. CDR3 coding DNA: TGCGCCAGCAGCGCCGTAGCGGGGACAGAGACCCAGTACTTC.

The rearrangement links TRBV14 to TRBJ1-1; TRBD1 is a possible D gene (5 bases). V shed 4 bases and J shed 5 bases, with 8 bases lying between them. The germline CDR1 and CDR2 sequences are SGHDN and FVKESK. The CDR3 totals 12 residues. Here the CDR3 DNA reads TGTGCCAGCAGCCGGCAGGGAACTGAAGCTTTCTTT. This encodes CASSRQGTEAFF.

This clone appeared a few times. This chain connects TRBV6-6 to TRBJ1-1; TRBD1 agrees at 7 bases. Germline CDR1 is MNHNY and CDR2 is SVGAGI (reference sequence). The CDR3 runs 14 residues. The J segment lost 1 base and the V segment lost 5 bases, leaving 4 bases of the junction unmatched. As DNA, the CDR3 is TGTGCCAGCAGTCACCGGGACAGGAACACTGAAGCTTTCTTT. Amino acid sequence: CASSHRDRNTEAFF.

This clone was seen only once. The chain employs TRBV6-6 and TRBJ2-7, with TRBD1 identical over 9 bases. The trim removed 4 bases at V and 5 bases at J, leaving 9 bases unmatched. CDR3 length: 15 amino acids. The germline CDR1 and CDR2 sequences are MNHNY and SVGAGI (reference sequence). The CDR3 sequence: CASSSLRDRVNEQYF. The CDR3 DNA reads as TGTGCCAGCAGTTCCCTCCGGGACAGGGTTAACGAGCAGTACTTC.

In the case of this clone: At one boundary the junction diverges from the germline segment, which might be a read error. The chain combines TRBV6-6 with TRBJ1-2; D gene uncertain. The CDR3 is made up of 13 amino acids. Germline V gene sequence: CDR1 MNHNY, CDR2 SVGAGI (reference sequence). The CDR3, as DNA: TGTGCCAGCAGCACGGGAGGGAACTACGGCTACACCTTC. As protein: CASSTGGNYGYTF.